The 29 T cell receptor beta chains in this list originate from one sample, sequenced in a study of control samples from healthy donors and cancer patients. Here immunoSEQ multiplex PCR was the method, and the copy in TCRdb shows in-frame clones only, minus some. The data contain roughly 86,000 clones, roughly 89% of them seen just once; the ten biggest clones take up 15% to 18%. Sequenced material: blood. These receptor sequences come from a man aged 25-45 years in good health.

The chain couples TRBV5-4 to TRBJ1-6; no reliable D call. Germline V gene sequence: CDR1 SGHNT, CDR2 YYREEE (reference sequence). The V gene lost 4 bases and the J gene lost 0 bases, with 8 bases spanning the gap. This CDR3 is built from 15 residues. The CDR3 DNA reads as TGTGCCAGCAGCCGCGACGACTCCTATAATTCACCCCTCCACTTT. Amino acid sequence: CASSRDDSYNSPLHF.

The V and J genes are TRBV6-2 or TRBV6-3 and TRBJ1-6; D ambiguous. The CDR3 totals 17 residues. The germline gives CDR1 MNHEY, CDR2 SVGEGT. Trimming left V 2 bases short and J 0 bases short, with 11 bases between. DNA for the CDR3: TGTGCCAGCAGTTACGACCATCTACTCTCCTATAATTCACCCCTCCACTTT. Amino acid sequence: CASSYDHLLSYNSPLHF.

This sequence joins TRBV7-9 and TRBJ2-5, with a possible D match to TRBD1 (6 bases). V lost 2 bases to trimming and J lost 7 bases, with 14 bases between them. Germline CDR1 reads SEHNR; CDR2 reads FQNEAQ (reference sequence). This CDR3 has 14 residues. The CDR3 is CASSLSSLRGTQYF. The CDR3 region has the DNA TGTGCCAGCAGCTTAAGCTCACTCAGGGGGACCCAGTACTTC.

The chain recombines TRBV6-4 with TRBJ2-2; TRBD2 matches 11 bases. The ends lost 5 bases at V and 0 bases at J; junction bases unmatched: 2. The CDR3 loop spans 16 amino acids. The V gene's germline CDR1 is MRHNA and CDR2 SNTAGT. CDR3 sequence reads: CASSRLAGSNTGELFF. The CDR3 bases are TGTGCCAGCAGTAGACTAGCGGGATCGAACACCGGGGAGCTGTTTTTT.

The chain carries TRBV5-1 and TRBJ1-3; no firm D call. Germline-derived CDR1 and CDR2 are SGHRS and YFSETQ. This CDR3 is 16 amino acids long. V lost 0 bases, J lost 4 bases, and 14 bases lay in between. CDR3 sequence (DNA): TGCGCCAGCAGCTTGGTCGGACGGTGGGGAGGAAACACCATATATTTT. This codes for CASSLVGRWGGNTIYF.

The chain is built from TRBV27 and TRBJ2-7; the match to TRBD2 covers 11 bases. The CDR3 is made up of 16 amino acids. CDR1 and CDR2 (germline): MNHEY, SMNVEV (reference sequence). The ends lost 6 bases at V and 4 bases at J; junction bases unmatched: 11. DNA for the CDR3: TGTGCCAGCAGACGCACTCTAGCGGGGGGATCTTACGAGCAGTACTTC. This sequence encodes CASRRTLAGGSYEQYF.

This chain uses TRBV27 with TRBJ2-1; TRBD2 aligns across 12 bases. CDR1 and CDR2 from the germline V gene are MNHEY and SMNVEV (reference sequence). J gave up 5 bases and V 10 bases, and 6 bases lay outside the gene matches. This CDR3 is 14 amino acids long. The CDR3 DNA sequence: TGTGCCACGTGGACTAGCGGGAAAAACAATGAGCAGTTCTTC. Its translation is CATWTSGKNNEQFF.

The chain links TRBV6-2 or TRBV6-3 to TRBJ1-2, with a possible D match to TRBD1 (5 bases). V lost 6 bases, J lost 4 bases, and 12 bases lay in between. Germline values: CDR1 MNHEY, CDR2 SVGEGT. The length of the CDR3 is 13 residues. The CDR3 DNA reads TGTGCCAGCAGCGTTGGGGGGTCCTATGGCTACACCTTC. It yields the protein CASSVGGSYGYTF.

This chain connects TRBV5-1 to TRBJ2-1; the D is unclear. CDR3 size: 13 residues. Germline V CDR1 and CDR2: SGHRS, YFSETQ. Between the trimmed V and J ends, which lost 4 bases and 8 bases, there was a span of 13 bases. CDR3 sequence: CASSPTEVDEQFF. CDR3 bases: TGCGCCAGCAGCCCCACCGAGGTCGATGAGCAGTTCTTC.

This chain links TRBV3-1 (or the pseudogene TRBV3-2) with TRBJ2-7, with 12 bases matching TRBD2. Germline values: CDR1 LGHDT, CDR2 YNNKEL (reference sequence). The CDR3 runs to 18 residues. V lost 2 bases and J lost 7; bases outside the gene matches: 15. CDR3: CASSQIITSGGHLEEQYF. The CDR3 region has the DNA TGTGCCAGCAGCCAAATAATAACTAGCGGGGGGCACCTGGAAGAGCAGTACTTC.

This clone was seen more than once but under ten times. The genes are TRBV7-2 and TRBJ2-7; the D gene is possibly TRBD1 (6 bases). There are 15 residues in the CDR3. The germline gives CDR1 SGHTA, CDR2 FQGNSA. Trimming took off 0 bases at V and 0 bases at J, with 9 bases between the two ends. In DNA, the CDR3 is TGTGCCAGCAGCTTAGCTTGGACAGACTCCTACGAGCAGTACTTC. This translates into CASSLAWTDSYEQYF.

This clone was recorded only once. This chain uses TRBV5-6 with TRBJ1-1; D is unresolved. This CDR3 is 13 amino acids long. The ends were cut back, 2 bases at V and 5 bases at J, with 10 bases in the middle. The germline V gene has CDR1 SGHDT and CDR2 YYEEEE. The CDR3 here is CASSLGGKTEAFF. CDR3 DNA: TGTGCCAGCAGCTTAGGTGGGAAGACTGAAGCTTTCTTT.

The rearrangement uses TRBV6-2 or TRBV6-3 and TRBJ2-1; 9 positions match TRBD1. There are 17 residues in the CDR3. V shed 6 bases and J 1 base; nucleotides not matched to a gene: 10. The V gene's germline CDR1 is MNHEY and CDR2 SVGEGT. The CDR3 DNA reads TGTGCCAGCAGCCCCCGAACGGGACAGGGTTCCTACAATGAGCAGTTCTTC. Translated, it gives CASSPRTGQGSYNEQFF.

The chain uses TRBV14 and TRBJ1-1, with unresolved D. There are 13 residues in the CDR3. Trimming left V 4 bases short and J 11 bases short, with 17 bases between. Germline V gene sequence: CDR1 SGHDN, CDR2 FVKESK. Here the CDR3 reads CASSLNRAQPAFF. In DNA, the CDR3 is TGTGCCAGCAGCCTGAATAGGGCCCAGCCGGCTTTCTTT.

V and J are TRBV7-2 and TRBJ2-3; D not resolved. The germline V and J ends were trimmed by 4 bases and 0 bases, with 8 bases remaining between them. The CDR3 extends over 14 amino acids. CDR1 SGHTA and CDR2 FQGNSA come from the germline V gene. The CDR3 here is CASSSGTSTDTQYF. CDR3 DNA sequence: TGTGCCAGCAGCTCGGGTACTAGCACAGATACGCAGTATTTT. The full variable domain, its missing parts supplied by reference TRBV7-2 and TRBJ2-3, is GAGVSQSPSNKVTEKGKDVELRCDPISGHTALYWYRQSLGQGLEFLIYFQGNSAPDKSGLPSDRFSAERTGGSVSTLTIQRTQQEDSAVYLCASSSGTSTDTQYFGPGTRLTVL.

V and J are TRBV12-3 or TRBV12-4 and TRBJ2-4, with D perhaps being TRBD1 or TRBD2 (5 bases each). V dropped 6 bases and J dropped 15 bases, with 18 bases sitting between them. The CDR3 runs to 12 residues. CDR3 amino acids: CASSLSGPSRYF. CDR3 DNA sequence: TGTGCCAGCAGCCTTTCGGGACCTAGCCGGTACTTC.

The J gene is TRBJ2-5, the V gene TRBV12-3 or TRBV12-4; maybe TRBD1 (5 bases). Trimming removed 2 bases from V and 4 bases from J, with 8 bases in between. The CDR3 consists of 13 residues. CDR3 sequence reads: CASSLTRGETQYF. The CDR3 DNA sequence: TGTGCCAGCAGTTTAACAAGGGGAGAGACCCAGTACTTC.

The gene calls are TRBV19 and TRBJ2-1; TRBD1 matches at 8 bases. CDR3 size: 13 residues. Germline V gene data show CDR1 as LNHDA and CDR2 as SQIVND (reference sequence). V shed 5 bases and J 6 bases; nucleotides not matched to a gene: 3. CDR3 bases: TGTGCCAGTAGTGCAGGGACAGGCAATGAGCAGTTCTTC. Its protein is CASSAGTGNEQFF.

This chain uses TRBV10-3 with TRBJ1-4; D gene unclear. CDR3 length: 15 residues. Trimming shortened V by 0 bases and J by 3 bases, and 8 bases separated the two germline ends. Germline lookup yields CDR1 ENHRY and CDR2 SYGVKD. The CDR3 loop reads CAISESGSANEKLFF. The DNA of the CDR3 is TGTGCCATCAGTGAGTCGGGGTCCGCTAATGAAAAACTGTTTTTT.

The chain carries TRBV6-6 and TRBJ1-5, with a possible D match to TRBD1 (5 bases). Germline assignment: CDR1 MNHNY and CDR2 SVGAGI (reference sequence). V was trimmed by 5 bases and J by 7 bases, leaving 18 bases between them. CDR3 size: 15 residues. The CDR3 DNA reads TGTGCCAGCAGTCTCGGGGACGTTCAAAAGCAGCCCCAGCATTTT. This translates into CASSLGDVQKQPQHF.

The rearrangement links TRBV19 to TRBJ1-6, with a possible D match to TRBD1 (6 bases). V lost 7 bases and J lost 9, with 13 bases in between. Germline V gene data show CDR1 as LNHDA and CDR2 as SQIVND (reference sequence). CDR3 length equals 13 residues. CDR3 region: CASKGEGASPLHF. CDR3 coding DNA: TGTGCCAGTAAGGGGGAAGGGGCTTCACCCCTCCACTTT.

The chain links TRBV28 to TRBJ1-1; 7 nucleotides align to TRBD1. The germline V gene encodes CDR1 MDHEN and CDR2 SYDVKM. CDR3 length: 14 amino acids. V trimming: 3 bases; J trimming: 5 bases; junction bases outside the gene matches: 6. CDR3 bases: TGTGCCAGCAGTTTCACAGGGGAAGGGACTGAAGCTTTCTTT. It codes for CASSFTGEGTEAFF.

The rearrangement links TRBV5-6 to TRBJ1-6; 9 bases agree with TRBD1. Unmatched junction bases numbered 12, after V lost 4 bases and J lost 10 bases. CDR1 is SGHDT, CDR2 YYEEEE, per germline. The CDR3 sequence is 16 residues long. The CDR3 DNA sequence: TGTGCCAGCAGCGACCGGGACAGGGAAACGTGGTCACCCCTCCACTTT. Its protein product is CASSDRDRETWSPLHF.

The CDR3 nucleotides are TGTGCCAGTAGTATCGCAGGGGGCATCTACGAGCAGTACTTC. This encodes CASSIAGGIYEQYF. This chain joins TRBV19 and TRBJ2-7; 8 nucleotides align to TRBD1. The germline CDR1 and CDR2 sequences are LNHDA and SQIVND (reference sequence). The trim removed 3 bases at V and 3 bases at J, leaving 4 bases unmatched. This CDR3 comprises 14 residues.

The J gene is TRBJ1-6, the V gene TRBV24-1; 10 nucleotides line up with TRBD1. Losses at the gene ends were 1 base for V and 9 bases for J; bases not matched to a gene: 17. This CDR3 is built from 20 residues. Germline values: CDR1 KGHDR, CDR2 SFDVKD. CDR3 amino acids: CATSDFKGDRGNFGGSPLHF. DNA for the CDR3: TGTGCCACCAGTGATTTCAAGGGGGACAGGGGTAACTTCGGGGGTTCACCCCTCCACTTT.

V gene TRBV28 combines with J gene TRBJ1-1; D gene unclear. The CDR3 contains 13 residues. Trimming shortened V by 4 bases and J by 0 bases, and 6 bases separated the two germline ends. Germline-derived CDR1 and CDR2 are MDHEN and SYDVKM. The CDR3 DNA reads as TGTGCCAGCAGTTATTCGGTGAACACTGAAGCTTTCTTT. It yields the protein CASSYSVNTEAFF.

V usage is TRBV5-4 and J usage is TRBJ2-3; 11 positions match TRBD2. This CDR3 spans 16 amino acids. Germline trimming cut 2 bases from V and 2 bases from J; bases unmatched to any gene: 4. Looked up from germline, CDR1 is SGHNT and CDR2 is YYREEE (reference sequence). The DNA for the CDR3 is TGTGCCAGCAGCTTTAAGACTAGCGGGGTCACAGATACGCAGTATTTT. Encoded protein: CASSFKTSGVTDTQYF.

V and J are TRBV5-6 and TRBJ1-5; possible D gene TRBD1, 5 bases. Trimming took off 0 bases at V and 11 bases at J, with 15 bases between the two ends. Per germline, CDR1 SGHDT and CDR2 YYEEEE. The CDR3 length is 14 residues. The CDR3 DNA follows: TGTGCCAGCAGCTTGGCCGGGGGTGCCTCAGCCCAGCATTTT. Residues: CASSLAGGASAQHF.

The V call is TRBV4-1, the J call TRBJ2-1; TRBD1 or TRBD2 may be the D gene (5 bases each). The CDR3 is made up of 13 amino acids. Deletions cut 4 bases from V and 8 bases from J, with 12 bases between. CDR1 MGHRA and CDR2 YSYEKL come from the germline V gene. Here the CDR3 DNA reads TGCGCCAGCAGCCCCAGGGAGTCGGATGAGCAGTTCTTC. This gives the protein CASSPRESDEQFF.